A single sample is the source of the 20 T cell receptor beta chains below, sequenced in a study of vaccination and CD4 T cells after COVID-19. Treatment of the sample: roughly nine-day PBMC culture with coronavirus spike peptide pools or control peptides (ViraFEST assay). The Oncomine TCR Beta short-read assay sequenced DNA from cultured CD4+ T cells. One entry per CDR3 protein results from TCRdb running MiXCR on the PCR reads. The sample carries some 15,000 distinct CDR3 sequences, roughly a third recorded once. Antigens for these TCRs are unknown. The specimen was CD4+ T cells from blood, cultured in vitro, collected after SARS-CoV-2 vaccination. The receptors here all came from a human donor who had recovered from COVID-19.

This clonotype is medium-sized in the sample. The V and J genes are TRBV7-2 and TRBJ2-1; 7 bases are a match to TRBD1. Germline V gene data show CDR1 as SGHTA and CDR2 as FQGNSA. This CDR3 region has 14 residues. The V segment lost 5 bases and the J segment 4 bases; nucleotides outside the gene matches: 5. Here the CDR3 DNA reads TGTGCCAGCAGCCTAGTGGGACAGTACAATGAGCAGTTCTTC. It specifies CASSLVGQYNEQFF.

The chain links TRBV19 to TRBJ1-1, with a tentative D call TRBD1 (5 bases). CDR1 and CDR2 (germline): LNHDA, SQIVND (reference sequence). The CDR3 has 15 amino acids. V lost 4 bases and J 4 bases, leaving 16 bases between the germline ends. The chain's CDR3 is CASSRLTVPGTEAFF. CDR3 DNA: TGTGCCAGTAGTAGATTGACAGTACCTGGCACTGAAGCTTTCTTT.

This clonotype was recorded a few times. The chain has TRBV7-2 and TRBJ1-1; TRBD1 matches 9 bases. Germline CDR1 SGHTA, CDR2 FQGNSA. The CDR3 loop spans 15 amino acids. V was clipped by 5 bases and J by 11 bases; unmatched bases: 15. Written as DNA, the CDR3 is TGTGCCAGCAGCCCCGGGACAGGGACGGGGTCGTCGGCTTTCTTT. This translates into CASSPGTGTGSSAFF.

This clonotype was counted a few times. The rearrangement uses TRBV7-9 and TRBJ2-1; 9 positions agree with TRBD2. The CDR3 is made up of 17 amino acids. From germline, CDR1 is SEHNR and CDR2 FQNEAQ (reference sequence). With 1 base clipped from V and 5 bases from J, the junction kept 9 bases outside the gene matches. The CDR3 protein is CASSLGLAGRINNEQFF. For the CDR3, the DNA is TGTGCCAGCAGCTTAGGGCTAGCGGGAAGAATAAACAATGAGCAGTTCTTC.

The J gene is TRBJ2-2, the V gene TRBV6-2 or TRBV6-3; TRBD2 agrees at 11 bases. Germline CDR1 MNHEY, CDR2 SVGEGT. This CDR3 spans 17 amino acids. With V trimmed by 2 bases and J by 1 base, 3 bases remained unmatched. The DNA of the CDR3 is TGTGCCAGCAGTTACAGTGGACTAGCGGGGAACACCGGGGAGCTGTTTTTT. Its protein is CASSYSGLAGNTGELFF.

This clonotype was picked up a small number of times. The chain uses TRBV20-1 and TRBJ2-7; possibly TRBD1 for D (6 bases). Deletions cut 3 bases from V and 1 base from J, with 25 bases between. The CDR3 runs 18 residues. Germline loops: CDR1 DFQATT, CDR2 SNEGSKA (reference sequence). CDR3 nucleotide sequence: TGCAGTGCTAGCGAGGTTGGCAGGGGATCTTACTTTTCCTACGAGCAGTACTTC. It specifies CSASEVGRGSYFSYEQYF.

This clonotype was counted between two and nine times. CDR3 DNA: TGTGCCAGTAGTATCCGCGGAGATTCGTACCAAGAGACCCAGTACTTC. Its protein product is CASSIRGDSYQETQYF. The V gene is TRBV19, the J gene TRBJ2-5; D unresolved. The CDR3 sequence is 16 residues long. Trimming took off 3 bases at V and 0 bases at J, with 14 bases between the two ends. Germline CDR1 and CDR2: LNHDA and SQIVND (reference sequence).

There are a few counts of this clonotype. V and J are TRBV28 and TRBJ1-2, with a tentative D call TRBD1 (5 bases). V lost 5 bases to trimming and J lost 3 bases, with 13 bases between them. Germline loops: CDR1 MDHEN, CDR2 SYDVKM. This CDR3 has 14 residues. CDR3 residues: CASSPLGRDYGYTF. The CDR3 nucleotides read TGTGCCAGCAGTCCCCTGGGGCGAGACTATGGCTACACCTTC.

On this clonotype itself: The junction differs from germline at one of its ends, possibly a read error. The chain carries TRBV2 and TRBJ2-5; D not resolved. This CDR3 is built from 10 residues. Germline-derived CDR1 and CDR2 are SNHLY and FYNNEI. The CDR3 loop is CASSEETQYF. CDR3 coding DNA: TGTGCCAGCAGCGAAGAGACCCAGTACTTC.

The chain links TRBV20-1 to TRBJ1-1; the D gene is possibly TRBD1 (6 bases). This CDR3 spans 14 amino acids. Germline loops: CDR1 DFQATT, CDR2 SNEGSKA (reference sequence). Trimming left V 6 bases short and J 5 bases short, with 19 bases between. The DNA for the CDR3 is TGCAGTGCCCAAAAAGAGGGGGGGGGAACTGAAGCTTTCTTT. This translates into CSAQKEGGGTEAFF.

V is TRBV7-2 and J is TRBJ2-1, with 9 nucleotides matching TRBD1. The ends lost 5 bases at V and 9 bases at J; junction bases unmatched: 5. The CDR3 is 13 residues long. Germline V CDR1 and CDR2: SGHTA, FQGNSA. The CDR3 bases are TGTGCCAGCAGCCACAGGGGGCAGAGTGAGCAGTTCTTC. Amino acids: CASSHRGQSEQFF. The variable domain in full, completed from reference TRBV7-2 and TRBJ2-1, reads GAGVSQSPSNKVTEKGKDVELRCDPISGHTALYWYRQSLGQGLEFLIYFQGNSAPDKSGLPSDRFSAERTGGSVSTLTIQRTQQEDSAVYLCASSHRGQSEQFFGPGTRLTVL.

V and J are TRBV6-1 and TRBJ2-1, with 13 bases matching TRBD2. Germline lookup yields CDR1 MNHNS and CDR2 SASEGT. The CDR3 sequence is 15 residues long. The trim removed 5 bases at V and 7 bases at J, leaving 5 bases unmatched. Here the CDR3 reads CASSPLAGGPNEQFF. Here the CDR3 DNA reads TGTGCCAGCAGTCCACTAGCGGGAGGGCCAAATGAGCAGTTCTTC.

This sequence joins TRBV7-3 and TRBJ2-6; 11 bases line up with TRBD2. With V trimmed by 1 base and J by 1 base, 12 bases remained unmatched. CDR3 length: 21 amino acids. The germline V gene has CDR1 SGHTA and CDR2 FQGTGA. CDR3: CASSLNPPSGRWKSGANVLTF. For the CDR3, the DNA is TGTGCCAGCAGCTTAAATCCCCCTAGCGGGAGGTGGAAGTCTGGGGCCAACGTCCTGACTTTC.

The chain couples TRBV25-1 to TRBJ2-1; D remains ambiguous. V dropped 7 bases and J dropped 7 bases, with 14 bases sitting between them. CDR1 and CDR2 from the germline V gene are MGHDK and SYGVNS. The CDR3 is 13 residues long. CDR3 protein: CASTAGFRNEQFF. CDR3 DNA: TGTGCCAGCACTGCCGGATTTCGTAATGAGCAGTTCTTC.

A single count supports this clonotype. The J gene is TRBJ2-7, the V gene TRBV12-3 or TRBV12-4; 11 bases agree with TRBD2. The CDR3 loop spans 18 amino acids. Trimming took 3 bases from V and 5 from J; bases not matched to a gene: 15. For the CDR3, the DNA is TGTGCCAGCAGTTTCGTGGGTGGACAGGGACTAGCGGCCCACGAGCAGTACTTC. This codes for CASSFVGGQGLAAHEQYF.

By frequency in the sample, this clonotype is medium-sized. The chain is built from TRBV20-1 and TRBJ1-5; D is possibly TRBD1 (6 bases). CDR1 is DFQATT, CDR2 SNEGSKA, per germline (reference sequence). This CDR3 region has 15 residues. Deletions cut 2 bases from V and 1 base from J, with 12 bases between. As DNA, the CDR3 is TGCAGTGCTAGACTGGCACAGGGCAGCAATCAGCCCCAGCATTTT. This translates into CSARLAQGSNQPQHF.

This clonotype was detected only a few times. V and J are TRBV19 and TRBJ1-5, with 8 bases that match TRBD1. Trimming removed 10 bases from V and 3 bases from J; junction bases left unmatched: 17. CDR3 length: 17 amino acids. Germline CDR1 and CDR2: LNHDA and SQIVND (reference sequence). In DNA, the CDR3 is TGTGCCACAGGTCATCTGGCAGGGGGCAATGACAATCAGCCCCAGCATTTT. This gives the protein CATGHLAGGNDNQPQHF.

The gene calls are TRBV28 and TRBJ2-2; either TRBD1 or TRBD2 may supply D (6 bases each). The germline V and J ends were trimmed by 1 base and 6 bases, with 24 bases remaining between them. The CDR3 consists of 19 residues. CDR1 and CDR2 from the germline V gene are MDHEN and SYDVKM. CDR3 in DNA: TGTGCCAGCAGTTTATTAGGCGCGGGGCAGGGGACGCGGTCCGGGGAGCTGTTTTTT. This sequence encodes CASSLLGAGQGTRSGELFF.

V gene TRBV28 combines with J gene TRBJ1-1, with 8 bases that match TRBD1. Germline lookup yields CDR1 MDHEN and CDR2 SYDVKM. Unmatched junction bases numbered 16, after V lost 6 bases and J lost 4 bases. The CDR3 is made up of 17 amino acids. DNA for the CDR3: TGTGCCAGCAGCGCAAGGACAGGGTATAAGGCGGTCACTGAAGCTTTCTTT. Amino acid sequence: CASSARTGYKAVTEAFF.

This clonotype has a handful of counts. The chain has TRBV19 and TRBJ1-3; D is unclear. CDR1 is LNHDA, CDR2 SQIVND, per germline (reference sequence). V lost 7 bases and J 2 bases, leaving 12 bases between the germline ends. This CDR3 contains 14 residues. CDR3 sequence reads: CASMRPATGNTIYF. In DNA form, the CDR3 reads TGTGCCAGTATGAGACCGGCAACTGGAAACACCATATATTTT.